These T cell receptor beta chains were read from a single sample in a study of cytomegalovirus exposure and HLA in healthy donors. Assay: immunoSEQ multiplex PCR; the TCRdb copy retains only in-frame clones and omits some. The sample includes around 220,000 clones, 65% to 80% of them seen just once. Sequencing was done on a sample of PBMCs. These TCRs come from a man aged 40-49 years in good health and CMV-seronegative. Both conserved end residues are part of each CDR3. Fields, in order: J gene, clone size, CDR3 length, V gene, D gene, CDR3 DNA, CDR3 protein. The D gene is left open where the match is weak. Clone size is given for some rows only: seen once, a few or many times, or a class if the clone is expanded.

J gene: TRBJ1-1; clone size: .; CDR3 length: 13; V gene: TRBV28; D gene: .; CDR3 DNA: TGTGCCAGCAGTTTCCCCCAGAACACTGAAGCTTTCTTT; CDR3 protein: CASSFPQNTEAFF
J gene: TRBJ2-7; clone size: .; CDR3 length: 15; V gene: TRBV7-9; D gene: .; CDR3 DNA: TGTGCCAGCAGCTCATCCCTTCAGGGGATCTACGAGCAGTACTTC; CDR3 protein: CASSSSLQGIYEQYF
J gene: TRBJ1-4; clone size: .; CDR3 length: 13; V gene: TRBV6-1; D gene: .; CDR3 DNA: TGTGCCAGCAGTGAATCCCAGGGAACAAAACTGTTTTTT; CDR3 protein: CASSESQGTKLFF
J gene: TRBJ2-2; clone size: .; CDR3 length: 14; V gene: TRBV5-1; D gene: TRBD1; CDR3 DNA: TGCGCCAGCAGGGGACAGGGGAACACCGGGGAGCTGTTTTTT; CDR3 protein: CASRGQGNTGELFF
J gene: TRBJ2-2; clone size: .; CDR3 length: 12; V gene: TRBV10-3; D gene: .; CDR3 DNA: TGTGCCACCCTGTCCGGGATTGGGGAGCTGTTTTTT; CDR3 protein: CATLSGIGELFF
J gene: TRBJ2-7; clone size: .; CDR3 length: 15; V gene: TRBV7-2; D gene: TRBD2; CDR3 DNA: TGTGCCAGCAGCACGCTAGCGGGGGCCGTCTACGAGCAGTACTTC; CDR3 protein: CASSTLAGAVYEQYF
J gene: TRBJ2-1; clone size: .; CDR3 length: 16; V gene: TRBV4-2; D gene: .; CDR3 DNA: TGTGCCAGCAGCCAAGTTTGGGGGGAGTCCTACAATGAGCAGTTCTTC; CDR3 protein: CASSQVWGESYNEQFF
J gene: TRBJ1-1; clone size: .; CDR3 length: 13; V gene: TRBV10-3; D gene: .; CDR3 DNA: TGTGCCATCAGTGAGTCGACAATGCCTGAAGCTTTCTTT; CDR3 protein: CAISESTMPEAFF
J gene: TRBJ2-7; clone size: few; CDR3 length: 14; V gene: TRBV30; D gene: TRBD2; CDR3 DNA: TGTGCCTGGAGTGTGACTAGCGGGTCTTACGAGCAGTACTTC; CDR3 protein: CAWSVTSGSYEQYF
J gene: TRBJ1-5; clone size: .; CDR3 length: 15; V gene: TRBV7-9; D gene: .; CDR3 DNA: TGTGCCAGCAGCCCCCTCGGGGCAGGGGATCAGCCCCAGCATTTT; CDR3 protein: CASSPLGAGDQPQHF
J gene: TRBJ2-2; clone size: .; CDR3 length: 15; V gene: TRBV6-6; D gene: TRBD2; CDR3 DNA: TGTGCCAGCAGCGGGAGGACGGATAACACCGGGGAGCTGTTTTTT; CDR3 protein: CASSGRTDNTGELFF
J gene: TRBJ1-5; clone size: .; CDR3 length: 16; V gene: TRBV7-9; D gene: TRBD1; CDR3 DNA: TGTGCCAGCAGCTTAGTGGGACAGGGCCCGAGTCAGCCCCAGCATTTT; CDR3 protein: CASSLVGQGPSQPQHF
J gene: TRBJ1-5; clone size: .; CDR3 length: 17; V gene: TRBV18; D gene: TRBD1; CDR3 DNA: TGTGCCAGCTCACCCAACATATTGACAGGGGTGGGGCAGCCCCAGCATTTT; CDR3 protein: CASSPNILTGVGQPQHF
J gene: TRBJ2-1; clone size: .; CDR3 length: 15; V gene: TRBV13; D gene: .; CDR3 DNA: TGTGCCAGCAGCTTAGTCGCGGGTTCCTACAATGAGCAGTTCTTC; CDR3 protein: CASSLVAGSYNEQFF
J gene: TRBJ2-7; clone size: .; CDR3 length: 15; V gene: TRBV6-5; D gene: TRBD2; CDR3 DNA: TGTGCCAGCAGTTACTCAGGCGGGAGAGTCTACGAGCAGTACTTC; CDR3 protein: CASSYSGGRVYEQYF
J gene: TRBJ1-2; clone size: .; CDR3 length: 16; V gene: TRBV7-2; D gene: TRBD1; CDR3 DNA: TGTGCCAGCAGCTACAGACGGGACAGGTTGTACTATGGCTACACCTTC; CDR3 protein: CASSYRRDRLYYGYTF
J gene: TRBJ1-1; clone size: once; CDR3 length: 13; V gene: TRBV2; D gene: .; CDR3 DNA: TGTGCCAGCAGTGGGGCGGGGAACACTGAAGCTTTCTTT; CDR3 protein: CASSGAGNTEAFF
J gene: TRBJ1-1; clone size: .; CDR3 length: 15; V gene: TRBV7-9; D gene: TRBD1; CDR3 DNA: TGTGCCAGCAGCATAAGACAGGGGGCAGATACTGAAGCTTTCTTT; CDR3 protein: CASSIRQGADTEAFF